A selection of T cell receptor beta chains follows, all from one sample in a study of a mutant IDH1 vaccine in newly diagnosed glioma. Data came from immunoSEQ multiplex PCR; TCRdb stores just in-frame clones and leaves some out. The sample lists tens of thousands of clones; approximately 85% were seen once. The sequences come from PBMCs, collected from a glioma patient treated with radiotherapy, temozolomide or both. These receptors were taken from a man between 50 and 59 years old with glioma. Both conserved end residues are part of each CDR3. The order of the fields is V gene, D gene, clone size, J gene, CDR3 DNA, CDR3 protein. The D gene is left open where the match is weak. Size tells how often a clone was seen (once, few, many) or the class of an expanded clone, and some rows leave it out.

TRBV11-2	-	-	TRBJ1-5	TGTGCCAGCAGCCCTGGGGGGGGCAATCAGCCCCAGCATTTT	CASSPGGGNQPQHF
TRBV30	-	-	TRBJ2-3	TGTGCCCATGGGGCCGAGAAGGGGAACACAGATACGCAGTATTTT	CAHGAEKGNTDTQYF
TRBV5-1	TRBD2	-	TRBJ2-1	TGCGCCAGCAGCCATCTAGCGGGGGATAATGAGCAGTTCTTC	CASSHLAGDNEQFF
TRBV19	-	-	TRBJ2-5	TGTGCCAGTAGTATCACCTTCGGGACACTTCAAGAGACCCAGTACTTC	CASSITFGTLQETQYF
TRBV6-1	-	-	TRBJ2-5	TGTGCCAGCAGTAGGGACGGCCAAGAGACCCAGTACTTC	CASSRDGQETQYF
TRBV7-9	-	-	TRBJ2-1	TGTGCCAGCCGAGGTGGCCACTCCTACAATGAGCAGTTCTTC	CASRGGHSYNEQFF
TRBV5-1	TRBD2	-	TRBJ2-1	TGCGCCAGCAGCATCCTAGCGGGGGGGGACAATGAGCAGTTCTTC	CASSILAGGDNEQFF
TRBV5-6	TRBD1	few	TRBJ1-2	TGTGCCAGCAGCTTGACAGGGGTTAACTATGGCTACACCTTC	CASSLTGVNYGYTF
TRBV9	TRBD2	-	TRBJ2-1	TGTGCCAGCAGCCGCCAGAGTGGCGGGGGAAAATACAATGAGCAGTTCTTC	CASSRQSGGGKYNEQFF
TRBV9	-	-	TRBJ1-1	TGTGCCAGCAGCCGGACCAGCGGGAATGAAGCTTTCTTT	CASSRTSGNEAFF
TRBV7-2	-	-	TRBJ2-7	TGTGCCAGCAACGGCCGGGGGATCTACGAGCAGTACTTC	CASNGRGIYEQYF
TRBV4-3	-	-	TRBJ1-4	TGCGCCAGCAGCCAAGAGTCGAATGAAAAACTGTTTTTT	CASSQESNEKLFF
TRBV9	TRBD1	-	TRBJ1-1	TGTGCCAGCAGCGGACCCAGGACAGGGATGACTGAAGCTTTCTTT	CASSGPRTGMTEAFF
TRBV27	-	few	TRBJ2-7	TGTGCCAGCATGTTACGGGGATCCTACGAGCAGTACTTC	CASMLRGSYEQYF
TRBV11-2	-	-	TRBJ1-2	TGTGCCAGCAGCTTAGGGGACAACTATGGCTACACCTTC	CASSLGDNYGYTF
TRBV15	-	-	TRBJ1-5	TGTGCCACCAGCAGGGGCCCCAACCACAATCAGCCCCAGCATTTT	CATSRGPNHNQPQHF
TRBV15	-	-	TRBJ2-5	TGTGCCACCAGCCGGCGAGAGCGGTTAGAGACCCAGTACTTC	CATSRRERLETQYF
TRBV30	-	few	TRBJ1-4	TGTGCCTGGAGTCCCGGGACATCAGAGGGAAAACTGTTTTTT	CAWSPGTSEGKLFF
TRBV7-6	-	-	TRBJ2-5	TGTGCCAGCAGCTTGGTGGGATCACAAGAGACCCAGTACTTC	CASSLVGSQETQYF
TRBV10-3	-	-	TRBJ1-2	TGTGCCATCAGTGATTCGGGGGGCGGCTATGGCTACACCTTC	CAISDSGGGYGYTF
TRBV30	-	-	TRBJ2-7	TGTGCCTGGAGTCGGGGCAGGAGGTACGAGCAGTACTTC	CAWSRGRRYEQYF
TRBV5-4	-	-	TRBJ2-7	TGTGCCAGCAGCTTAGACACCTCCTACGAGCAGTACTTC	CASSLDTSYEQYF
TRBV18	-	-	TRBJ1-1	TGTGCCAGCTCACCACCGGGGGGGACTGAAGCTTTCTTT	CASSPPGGTEAFF
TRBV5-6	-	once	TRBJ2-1	TGTGCCAGCAGCTTAGGGGACGGGGACTACAATGAGCAGTTCTTC	CASSLGDGDYNEQFF
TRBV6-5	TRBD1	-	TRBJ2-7	TGTGCCAGCAGTGAAGGACAGGGAGGAGAGGAGCAGTACTTC	CASSEGQGGEEQYF
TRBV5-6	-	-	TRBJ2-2	TGTGCCAGCAGCTTGCCTGCAGCCGGGGAGCTGTTTTTT	CASSLPAAGELFF
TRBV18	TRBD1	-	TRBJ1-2	TGTGCCAGCTCACCCGGGACAGGGGGAGTGAATGGCTACACCTTC	CASSPGTGGVNGYTF
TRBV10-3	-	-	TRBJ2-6	TGTGCCATCAGTGAGTGGGGGCAAGGGGCCAACGTCCTGACTTTC	CAISEWGQGANVLTF
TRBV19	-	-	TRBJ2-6	TGTGCCAGTAGTATAGATGGGCCGGGGGCATCAACCTCTGGGGCCAACGTCCTGACTTTC	CASSIDGPGASTSGANVLTF
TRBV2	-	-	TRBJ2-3	TGTGCCAGCAGCCCTCAACAGGGTTCGGGAGATACGCAGTATTTT	CASSPQQGSGDTQYF
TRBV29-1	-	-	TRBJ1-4	TGCAGCGTTGCGGGGGAGGGGGAAAAACTGTTTTTT	CSVAGEGEKLFF
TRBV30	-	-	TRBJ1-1	TGTGCCTGGAGTGTTAGCGGGTGGGCTGTGAAAATGAACACTGAAGCTTTCTTT	CAWSVSGWAVKMNTEAFF
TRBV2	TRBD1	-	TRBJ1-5	TGTGCCAGCAGCACGGGCCGGACAGGGCCCCAGCATTTT	CASSTGRTGPQHF
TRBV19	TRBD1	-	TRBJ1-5	TGTGCCAGTAGTATTCGGGGACAGGGAGGGAATAGCAATCAGCCCCAGCATTTT	CASSIRGQGGNSNQPQHF
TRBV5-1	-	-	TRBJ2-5	TGCGCCAGCAGCTTGGCCCGAGAGACCCAGTACTTC	CASSLARETQYF
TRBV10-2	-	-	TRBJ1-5	TGCGCCAGCAGCGAGGGGGTCCAGCCCCAGCATTTT	CASSEGVQPQHF
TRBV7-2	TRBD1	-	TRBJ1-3	TGTGCCAGCAGCTTAGACAGGGGGCCGAAGTCTGGAAACACCATATATTTT	CASSLDRGPKSGNTIYF
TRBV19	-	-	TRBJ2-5	TGTGCCAGTAGTACCTACGGGGGAAGGGAGACCCAGTACTTC	CASSTYGGRETQYF
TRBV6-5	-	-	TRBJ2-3	TGTGCCAGCAGTAACGGGTATACAGATACGCAGTATTTT	CASSNGYTDTQYF
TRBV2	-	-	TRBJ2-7	TGTGCCAGCAGTATCTCCTACGAGCAGTACTTC	CASSISYEQYF
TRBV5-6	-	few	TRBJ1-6	TGTGCCAGCAGCTTAGGAGATTCACCCCTCCACTTT	CASSLGDSPLHF
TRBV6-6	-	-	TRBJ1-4	TGTGCCAGCAGTTCCCAGGGGCGGGGGTCAGGAAAACTGTTTTTT	CASSSQGRGSGKLFF
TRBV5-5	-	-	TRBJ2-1	TGTGCCAGCAGCAACGAAGCATCTCGAGGCCGTGGCAATGAGCAGTTCTTC	CASSNEASRGRGNEQFF
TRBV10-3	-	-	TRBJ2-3	TGTGCCATCAGGAACCTCTTGGGGGGCACAGATACGCAGTATTTT	CAIRNLLGGTDTQYF
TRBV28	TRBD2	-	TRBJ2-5	TGTGCCAGCAGTTTACTTAGTCTAGCGGAAGAGACCCAGTACTTC	CASSLLSLAEETQYF
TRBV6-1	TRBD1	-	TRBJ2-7	TGTGCCAGCAGTGAATGGGTAACGGGACAGCCCTACGAGCAGTACTTC	CASSEWVTGQPYEQYF
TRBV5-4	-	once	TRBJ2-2	TGTGCCAGCAGCTTGGGGGTTTCGGATGTGAACACCGGGGAGCTGTTTTTT	CASSLGVSDVNTGELFF
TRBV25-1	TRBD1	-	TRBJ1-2	TGTGCCAGCAGTGAATATGGCGGGACAGGCCTACGGGGCTACACCTTC	CASSEYGGTGLRGYTF
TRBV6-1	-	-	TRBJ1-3	TGTGCCAGCAGTCGGACAGACTCTGGAAACACCATATATTTT	CASSRTDSGNTIYF
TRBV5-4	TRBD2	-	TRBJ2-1	TGTGCCAGCAGTTTGGGCCCGGGACTAGCGGGAGACAATGAGCAGTTCTTC	CASSLGPGLAGDNEQFF
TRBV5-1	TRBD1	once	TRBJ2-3	TGCGCCAGCAGCTTGGGACAGGGAGGCACAGATACGCAGTATTTT	CASSLGQGGTDTQYF
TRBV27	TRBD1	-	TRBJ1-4	TGTGCCAGCAGTTTATTCGGAGCGGGGACAGCCTTCGGAAAACTGTTTTTT	CASSLFGAGTAFGKLFF